One T cell receptor (beta chain) is described in this entry. This clone was seen a few times. The antigen this receptor binds is unknown. Base qualities are not recorded, but no much larger clone differs from it by a single base. The data were obtained in a study of CD8 T cells in acute hepatitis C reinfection (dated by TCRdb to the early 2020s). Background on the whole study: Both during acute infection and after viral clearance, the study profiled the TCRbeta repertoire of CD8+ T cells that were specific for the HCV NS3-1073 epitope. A few spontaneous resolvers provided paired acute and follow-up samples. Here is what the overall study found, with its caveats: CDR3 sequences shared with other epitopes were rarely observed, and exact matching may have been limited by differing sequencing approaches. High diversity was observed in NS3-1073 specific repertoires, and no significant differences in diversity were found between acute resolver, follow-up resolver and acute chronic samples. Preferential use of the TRBV04 and TRBV06 gene families was observed in all groups, and this preferential usage was not explained by overrepresentation in the naive pool. Only the TCRbeta chain was sequenced in bulk, so alphabeta pairing of public clonotypes could not be determined. About a dozen public clonotypes were found regardless of outcome, and V04-02/J02-02 was used by one public clonotype. Chronically infected subjects had no follow-up repertoires because NS3-1073 specific cells were too rare to sort.

V drops 0 bases and J drops 2 bases, leaving 14 bases in between. CDR1 and CDR2 were assigned from the germline V gene (reference sequence) as SEHNR and FQNEAQ. The cysteine opens and the phenylalanine closes a CDR3 of 17 amino acids. The CDR3 DNA has 51 bases and is translated from base 1. The FACS-sorted cells had their genomic DNA extracted, and the commercial immunoSEQ service was used to sequence the TCRbeta chains. Under the source paper's analysis protocol: ImmunoSEQ Analyzer software v3.0 and R v3.5.1 were used to analyze the repertoire data. Only productive rearrangements were analyzed, because sequences with stop codons or out-of-frame rearrangements were removed. Simpson diversity, Shannon entropy, CDR3 length and nucleotide addition metrics were obtained from the sequencing provider. Based on frequency, clonotypes were placed into dominant, sub-dominant, low or lowest abundance groups, and clonotypes under 0.1% were left out of most analyses. A CDR3 amino acid clonotype was designated public if detected in at least two subjects at a cumulative frequency of at least 0.5%. TCRdb holds this immuneACCESS table with in-frame rearrangements only. Some clones are missing; in checked studies, unresolved V genes explain under half, and the rest has no known cause. That table gives V, J and clone size, and the DNA gave D and trimming. Counted in this sample were about 38,000 clones; roughly 85% of them appeared once. The leading ten clones occupy approximately 10% of the sample.

The time point label here, explained by the study, means: naive CD8 control sorted from an acute-time-point sample. Enrolled in the Montreal Hepatitis C Cohort (HEPCO) in Canada, the donors were people who inject drugs, and these donors were followed every 3 months. Acute primary HCV infection was defined as a positive HCV RNA or antibody test after a negative test within the previous 24 weeks. Surface staining used CD3, CD8 and CD45RO antibodies, with an aqua fixable dye to exclude dead cells. The cohort included roughly eight spontaneous resolvers, defined as subjects with HCV RNA clearance within 24 weeks. Frozen stocks of peripheral blood mononuclear cells were first thawed, after which negative isolation of CD8+ T cells was carried out using the MACS CD8+ T cell Isolation Kit. A BD FACSAria II cell sorter was used for cell sorting.

Sequenced sample: naive CD8+ T cells from PBMCs. Explained via the paper, the cell subset or site label denotes: sorted total naive CD45RO-negative CD8+ T cells. The chain is encoded by TRBV7-9 joined to TRBJ1-5; a tentative D call is TRBD1 (5 bases match). This TCR was sampled from a woman aged 18-29 years who spontaneously cleared hepatitis C infection. At the DNA level, the sequence is TGTGCCAGCAGCTTAGCGATTGGGGGAAATGGCAATCAGCCCCAGCATTTT. The translation is CASSLAIGGNGNQPQHF.